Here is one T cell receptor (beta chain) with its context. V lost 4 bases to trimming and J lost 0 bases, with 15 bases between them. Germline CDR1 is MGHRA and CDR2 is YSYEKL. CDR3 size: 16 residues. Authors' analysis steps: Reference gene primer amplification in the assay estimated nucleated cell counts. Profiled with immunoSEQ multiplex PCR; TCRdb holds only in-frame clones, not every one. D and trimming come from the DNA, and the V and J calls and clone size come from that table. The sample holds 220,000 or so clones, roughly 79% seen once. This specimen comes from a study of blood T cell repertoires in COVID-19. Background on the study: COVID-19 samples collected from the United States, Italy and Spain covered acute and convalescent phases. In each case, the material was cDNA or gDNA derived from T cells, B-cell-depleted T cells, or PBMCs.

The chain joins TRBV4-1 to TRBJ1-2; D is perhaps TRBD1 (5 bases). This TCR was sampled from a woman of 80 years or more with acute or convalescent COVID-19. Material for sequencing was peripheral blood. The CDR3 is CASSLSGGTANYGYTF. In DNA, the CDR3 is TGCGCCAGCAGCCTATCAGGAGGGACCGCTAACTATGGCTACACCTTC.